Below, one T cell receptor beta chain is given with its context. The data belong to a study of blood T cell repertoires in COVID-19. Looking at the study overall: Whether acute or convalescent, the COVID-19 samples came from the United States, Italy and Spain. Nucleic acid was either cDNA or gDNA, and it came from T cells, B-cell-depleted T cells, or PBMCs.

Per the germline V gene, CDR1 is SGHNT and CDR2 is YYREEE (reference sequence). This CDR3 comprises 14 residues. The V and J ends lost 3 bases and 9 bases respectively, with 17 bases between them. Patients in Seattle were enrolled during active infection, then followed longitudinally. In the authors' methods: It was from reference gene primer amplification that nucleated cell counts were estimated. The repertoire was sequenced with immunoSEQ multiplex PCR; TCRdb's copy has only in-frame clones and lacks some. That table gives V, J and clone size, and the DNA gave D and trimming. The sample has roughly 410,000 clones, about 91% seen once.

The sample taken for sequencing was peripheral blood. The chain uses TRBV5-4 and TRBJ2-3; D may be TRBD1 (5 bases). This sequence was found in a woman aged 40 to 50 with COVID-19, enrolled during active disease. The chain's CDR3 is CASSSSDKGHTQYF. In DNA, the CDR3 is TGTGCCAGCAGCTCCTCGGACAAGGGGCACACGCAGTATTTT.